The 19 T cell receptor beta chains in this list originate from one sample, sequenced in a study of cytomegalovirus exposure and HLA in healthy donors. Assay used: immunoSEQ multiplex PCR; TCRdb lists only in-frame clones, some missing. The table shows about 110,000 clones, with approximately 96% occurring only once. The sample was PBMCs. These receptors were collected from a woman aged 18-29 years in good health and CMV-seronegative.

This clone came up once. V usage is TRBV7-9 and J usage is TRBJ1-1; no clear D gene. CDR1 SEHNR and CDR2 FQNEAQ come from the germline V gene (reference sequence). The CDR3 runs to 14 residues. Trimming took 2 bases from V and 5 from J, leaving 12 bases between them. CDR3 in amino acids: CASSLSWTRTEAFF. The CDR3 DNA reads TGTGCCAGCAGCTTAAGCTGGACTCGGACTGAAGCTTTCTTT.

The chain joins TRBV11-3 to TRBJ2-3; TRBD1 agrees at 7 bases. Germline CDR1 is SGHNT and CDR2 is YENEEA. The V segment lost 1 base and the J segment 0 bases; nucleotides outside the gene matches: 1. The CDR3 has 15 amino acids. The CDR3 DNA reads TGTGCCAGCAGCTTAGGGGACAGAAGCACAGATACGCAGTATTTT. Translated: CASSLGDRSTDTQYF.

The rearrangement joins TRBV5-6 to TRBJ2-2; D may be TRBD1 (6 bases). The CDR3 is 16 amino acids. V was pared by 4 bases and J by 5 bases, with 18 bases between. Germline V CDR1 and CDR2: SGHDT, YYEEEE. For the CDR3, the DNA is TGTGCCAGCAGCCTTGGTTGGGACACCTCAACCGGGGAGCTGTTTTTT. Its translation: CASSLGWDTSTGELFF.

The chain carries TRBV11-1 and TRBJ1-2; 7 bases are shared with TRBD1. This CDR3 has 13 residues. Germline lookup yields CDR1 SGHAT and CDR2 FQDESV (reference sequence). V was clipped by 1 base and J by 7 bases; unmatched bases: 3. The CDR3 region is CASSLEDRSGYTF. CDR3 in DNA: TGTGCCAGCAGCTTAGAGGACAGGTCTGGCTACACCTTC.

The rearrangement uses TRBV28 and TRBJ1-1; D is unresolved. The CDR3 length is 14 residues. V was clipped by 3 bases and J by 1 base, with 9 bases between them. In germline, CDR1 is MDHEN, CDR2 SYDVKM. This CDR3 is CASSLWRANTEAFF. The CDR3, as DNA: TGTGCCAGCAGTTTGTGGCGGGCGAACACTGAAGCTTTCTTT.

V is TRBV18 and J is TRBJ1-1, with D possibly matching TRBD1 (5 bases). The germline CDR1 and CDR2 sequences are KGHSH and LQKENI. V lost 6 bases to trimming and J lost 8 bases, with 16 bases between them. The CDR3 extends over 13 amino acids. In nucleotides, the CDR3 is TGTGCCAGCTCGTCTACTCTCGGGGGAGAAGCTTTCTTT. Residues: CASSSTLGGEAFF.

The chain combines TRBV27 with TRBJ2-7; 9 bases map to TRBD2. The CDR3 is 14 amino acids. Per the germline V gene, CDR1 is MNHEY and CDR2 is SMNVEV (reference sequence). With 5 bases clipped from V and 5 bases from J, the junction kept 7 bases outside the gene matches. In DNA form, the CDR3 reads TGTGCCAGCAGTAGGAGCGGGGGGTTCGACGAGCAGTACTTC. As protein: CASSRSGGFDEQYF.

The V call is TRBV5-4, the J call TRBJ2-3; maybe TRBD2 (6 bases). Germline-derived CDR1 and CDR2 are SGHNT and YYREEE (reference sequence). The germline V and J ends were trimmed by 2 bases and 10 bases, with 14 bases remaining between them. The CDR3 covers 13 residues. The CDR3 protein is CASSFSGQAAQYF. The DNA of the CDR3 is TGTGCCAGCAGCTTTAGCGGACAAGCTGCGCAGTATTTT.

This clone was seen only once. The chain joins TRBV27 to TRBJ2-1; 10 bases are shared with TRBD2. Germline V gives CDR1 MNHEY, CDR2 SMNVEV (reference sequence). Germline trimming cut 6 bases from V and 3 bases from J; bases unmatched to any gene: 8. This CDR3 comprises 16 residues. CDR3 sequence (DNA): TGTGCCAGCAGCGGAGAGCTAGCGGGGGTCTACAATGAGCAGTTCTTC. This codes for CASSGELAGVYNEQFF.

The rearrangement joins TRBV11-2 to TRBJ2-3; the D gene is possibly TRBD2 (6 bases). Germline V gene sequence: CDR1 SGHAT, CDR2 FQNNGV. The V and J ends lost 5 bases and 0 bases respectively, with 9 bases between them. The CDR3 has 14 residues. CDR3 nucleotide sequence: TGTGCCAGCAGCCTGGGACTTAGCACAGATACGCAGTATTTT. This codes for CASSLGLSTDTQYF.

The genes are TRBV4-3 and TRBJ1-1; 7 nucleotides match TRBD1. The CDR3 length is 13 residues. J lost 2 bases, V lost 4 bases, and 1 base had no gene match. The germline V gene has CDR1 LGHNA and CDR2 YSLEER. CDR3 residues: CASSRDSNTEAFF. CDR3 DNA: TGCGCCAGCAGCCGGGACAGCAACACTGAAGCTTTCTTT.

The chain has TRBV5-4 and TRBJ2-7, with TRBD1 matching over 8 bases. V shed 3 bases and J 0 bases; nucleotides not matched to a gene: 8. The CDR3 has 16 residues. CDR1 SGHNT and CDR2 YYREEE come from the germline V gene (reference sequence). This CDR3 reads CASSSWTGPSSYEQYF. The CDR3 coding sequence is TGTGCCAGCAGCTCCTGGACAGGGCCAAGCTCCTACGAGCAGTACTTC.

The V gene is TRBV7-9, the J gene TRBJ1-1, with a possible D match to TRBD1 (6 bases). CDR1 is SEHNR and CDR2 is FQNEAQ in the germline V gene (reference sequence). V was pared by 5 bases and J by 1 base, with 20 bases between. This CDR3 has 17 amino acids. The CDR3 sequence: CASSRKGVSVSNTEAFF. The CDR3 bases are TGTGCCAGCAGCCGAAAGGGGGTGTCCGTGTCGAACACTGAAGCTTTCTTT.

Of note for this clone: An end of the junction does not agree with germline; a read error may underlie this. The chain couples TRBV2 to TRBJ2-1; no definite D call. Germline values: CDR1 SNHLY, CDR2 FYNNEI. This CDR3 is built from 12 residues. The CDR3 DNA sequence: TGTGCCAGCAGTGAAAGGCCAGGTAGTTTCGTCTTC. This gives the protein CASSERPGSFVF.

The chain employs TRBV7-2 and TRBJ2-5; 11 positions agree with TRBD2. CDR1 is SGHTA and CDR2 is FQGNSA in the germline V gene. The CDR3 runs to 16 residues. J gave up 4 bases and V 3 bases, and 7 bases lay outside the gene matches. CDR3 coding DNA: TGTGCCAGCAGCTTTCGTAGCGGGGGGGCGGCAGAGACCCAGTACTTC. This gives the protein CASSFRSGGAAETQYF.

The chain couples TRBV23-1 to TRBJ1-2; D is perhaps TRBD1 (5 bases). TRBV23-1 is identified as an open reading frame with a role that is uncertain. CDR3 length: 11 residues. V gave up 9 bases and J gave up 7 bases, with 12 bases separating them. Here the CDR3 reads CARKIRAGYTF. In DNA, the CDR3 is TGCGCCAGGAAAATCAGGGCTGGCTACACCTTC.

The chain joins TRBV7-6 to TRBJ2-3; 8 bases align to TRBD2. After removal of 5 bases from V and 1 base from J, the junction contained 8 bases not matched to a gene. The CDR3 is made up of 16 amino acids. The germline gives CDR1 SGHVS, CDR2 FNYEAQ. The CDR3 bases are TGTGCCAGCAGCCTAAACGGGGGGGTAGGCACAGATACGCAGTATTTT. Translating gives CASSLNGGVGTDTQYF.

Here the CDR3 DNA reads TGTGCCACCAGCCGCAGGGTACCCTCTGGGGCCAACGTCCTGACTTTC. Translating gives CATSRRVPSGANVLTF. V is TRBV15 and J is TRBJ2-6; maybe TRBD1 (5 bases). In germline, CDR1 is LNHNV, CDR2 YYDKDF (reference sequence). CDR3 length equals 16 residues. The ends were cut back, 5 bases at V and 0 bases at J, with 11 bases in the middle.

In DNA form, the CDR3 reads TGTGCCATCAGTGGCCTAGCGGGGGGAACGGTGGCAGATACGCAGTATTTT. It specifies CAISGLAGGTVADTQYF. The chain combines TRBV10-3 with TRBJ2-3; TRBD2 agrees at 11 bases. CDR1 is ENHRY, CDR2 SYGVKD, per germline. The CDR3 sequence is 17 residues long. The V segment lost 4 bases and the J segment 4 bases; nucleotides outside the gene matches: 10.